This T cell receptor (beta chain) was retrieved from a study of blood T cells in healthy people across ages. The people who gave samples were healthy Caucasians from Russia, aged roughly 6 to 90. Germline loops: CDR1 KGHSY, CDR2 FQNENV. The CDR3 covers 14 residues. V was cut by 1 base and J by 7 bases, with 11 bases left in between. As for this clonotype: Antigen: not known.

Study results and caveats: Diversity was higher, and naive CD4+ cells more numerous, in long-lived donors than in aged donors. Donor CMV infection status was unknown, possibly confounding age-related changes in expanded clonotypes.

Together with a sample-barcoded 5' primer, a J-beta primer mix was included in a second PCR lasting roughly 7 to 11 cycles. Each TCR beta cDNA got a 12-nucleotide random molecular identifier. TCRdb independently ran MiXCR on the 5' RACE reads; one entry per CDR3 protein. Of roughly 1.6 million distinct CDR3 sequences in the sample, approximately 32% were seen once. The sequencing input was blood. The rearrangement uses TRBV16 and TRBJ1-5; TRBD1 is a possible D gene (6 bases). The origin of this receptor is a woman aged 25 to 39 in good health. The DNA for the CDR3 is TGTGCCAGCAGCCAATTGACCAGGGGCCAGCCCCAGCATTTT. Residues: CASSQLTRGQPQHF. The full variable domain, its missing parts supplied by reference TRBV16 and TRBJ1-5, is GEEVAQTPKHLVRGEGQKAKLYCAPIKGHSYVFWYQQVLKNEFKFLISFQNENVFDETGMPKERFSAKCLPNSPCSLEIQATKLEDSAVYFCASSQLTRGQPQHFGDGTRLSIL.